This T cell receptor (beta chain) was profiled in a study of cytomegalovirus exposure and HLA in healthy donors. Worth noting for this clone: Its specificity is not known.

Findings of the study overall: No immune exposure information besides CMV serostatus was available. In a later analysis, V- and J-gene trimming of beta chains associated with a DCLRE1C missense variant, replicated independently. The classifier reportedly diagnosed cytomegalovirus status with high sensitivity and specificity.

The V and J ends lost 8 bases and 9 bases, in that order; junction bases with no gene match: 4. This CDR3 comprises 13 residues. In germline, CDR1 is SNHLY, CDR2 FYNNEI. Primers included in the PCR were 60 Vbeta and 13 Jbeta primers. Per the original data handling: Among the unique TCR beta chains that a later analysis counted, 75 million to 85 million in all, roughly 9.9 million were shared. TCRdb keeps only in-frame clones here, not all; method: immunoSEQ multiplex PCR. D and trimming come from the DNA, and the V and J calls and clone size come from that table. The sample carries roughly 130,000 clones, approximately 74% recorded once.

The material sequenced was PBMCs. This sequence originates from a middle-aged man in good health and CMV-seropositive. This sequence joins TRBV2 and TRBJ1-6; 10 bases agree with TRBD1. This CDR3 reads CASRDRGGSPLHF. CDR3 nucleotide sequence: TGTGCCAGCCGGGACAGGGGAGGTTCACCCCTCCACTTT.